These 18 T cell receptor beta chains came from one sample sequenced in a study of CD8+ T cells in alopecia areata. cDNA serving as the sequencing template came from extracted, reverse transcribed RNA. Some clones are missing from TCRdb's copy, which holds only in-frame ones; the method was immunoSEQ multiplex PCR. The sample shows about 180,000 clones, over 55% of them seen only once. The sample was CD4+ T cells sorted from blood, taken at week 0. Receptors originate from a human donor with alopecia areata.

CDR3 region: CAWAKQGAATEAFF. The CDR3 bases are TGTGCCTGGGCGAAGCAGGGGGCGGCCACTGAAGCTTTCTTT. V gene TRBV30 combines with J gene TRBJ1-1; 8 bases are shared with TRBD1. Germline V gene sequence: CDR1 GTSNPN, CDR2 SVGIG (reference sequence). V was pared by 5 bases and J by 4 bases, with 9 bases of the junction left unmatched. This CDR3 has 14 amino acids.

This clone occurred a few times. The rearrangement links TRBV2 to TRBJ1-2; D is perhaps TRBD1 (5 bases). The CDR3 is 11 amino acids. V lost 1 base and J lost 8, with 5 bases in between. Germline V gives CDR1 SNHLY, CDR2 FYNNEI. For the CDR3, the DNA is TGTGCCAGCAGTGAAGAGGGGGGCTACACCTTC. The encoded protein is CASSEEGGYTF.

This clone has a handful of counts. J is TRBJ2-7 and V is TRBV20-1; no clear D. Germline lookup yields CDR1 DFQATT and CDR2 SNEGSKA (reference sequence). Trimming took 6 bases from V and 7 from J, leaving 10 bases between them. The CDR3 totals 10 residues. The CDR3 DNA reads TGCAGTGCCGTCGGTGTGGAGCAGTACTTC. This sequence encodes CSAVGVEQYF.

The chain carries TRBV9 and TRBJ1-2; 7 bases are shared with TRBD1. The germline V gene encodes CDR1 SGDLS and CDR2 YYNGEE. V shed 0 bases and J 4 bases; nucleotides not matched to a gene: 6. This CDR3 contains 15 residues. CDR3 loop: CASSVDTGEAYGYTF. DNA for the CDR3: TGTGCCAGCAGCGTAGATACAGGGGAGGCCTATGGCTACACCTTC.

J is TRBJ2-5 and V is TRBV18; tentative D call: TRBD1 (6 bases). Per the germline V gene, CDR1 is KGHSH and CDR2 is LQKENI. The CDR3 has 14 amino acids. V shed 3 bases and J shed 3 bases, with 11 bases lying between them. CDR3 sequence reads: CASSPRTGKETQYF. The DNA of the CDR3 is TGTGCCAGCTCACCCCGTACAGGGAAAGAGACCCAGTACTTC. Using reference TRBV18 and TRBJ2-5 for the parts outside the CDR3, the full variable domain is NAGVMQNPRHLVRRRGQEARLRCSPMKGHSHVYWYRQLPEEGLKFMVYLQKENIIDESGMPKERFSAEFPKEGPSILRIQQVVRGDSAAYFCASSPRTGKETQYFGPGTRLLVL.

The chain carries TRBV7-2 and TRBJ1-1; D is unclear. From germline, CDR1 is SGHTA and CDR2 FQGNSA. Trimming removed 4 bases at V and 4 bases at J, with 10 bases between. The CDR3 length is 13 residues. CDR3: CASSSPLGTEAFF. The CDR3 nucleotides are TGTGCCAGCAGCTCCCCCCTTGGCACTGAAGCTTTCTTT.

This clone was counted a single time. The rearrangement uses TRBV30 and TRBJ2-3; possible D gene TRBD2, 5 bases. V lost 0 bases to trimming and J lost 4 bases, with 11 bases between them. From germline, CDR1 is GTSNPN and CDR2 SVGIG (reference sequence). CDR3 size: 14 residues. In DNA form, the CDR3 reads TGTGCCTGGAGTGTACTAGGTCTAGCAGATACGCAGTATTTT. Its protein product is CAWSVLGLADTQYF.

This clone was found a few times. The chain employs TRBV2 and TRBJ1-5; D gene uncertain. CDR1 is SNHLY, CDR2 FYNNEI, per germline. V lost 5 bases and J 0 bases, leaving 8 bases between the germline ends. The CDR3 runs 14 residues. The CDR3 DNA reads as TGTGCCAGCAGTCTACAAACTAGCAATCAGCCCCAGCATTTT. Its protein is CASSLQTSNQPQHF.

In its sample, this clone was seen once. The chain couples TRBV12-5 to TRBJ1-5; TRBD1 is a possible D gene (5 bases). Germline lookup yields CDR1 LGHNT and CDR2 FRNRAP. Trimming shortened V by 7 bases and J by 1 base, and 20 bases separated the two germline ends. The CDR3 totals 17 residues. The CDR3 is CASASMGLGASNQPQHF. The CDR3, as DNA: TGTGCTAGTGCCTCTATGGGCCTCGGGGCGAGCAATCAGCCCCAGCATTTT.

The chain links TRBV6-5 to TRBJ1-2, with D possibly being TRBD1 (5 bases). V lost 5 bases, J lost 0 bases, and 13 bases lay in between. This CDR3 has 15 residues. CDR1 and CDR2 from the germline V gene are MNHEY and SVGAGI. The CDR3 sequence is CASSTNRRTNYGYTF. CDR3 bases: TGTGCCAGCAGTACCAACAGGCGTACTAACTATGGCTACACCTTC.

The CDR3: CASSLVSNEQFF. For the CDR3, the DNA is TGTGCCAGCAGCTTAGTTTCTAATGAGCAGTTCTTC. V gene TRBV11-3 combines with J gene TRBJ2-1; D is unclear. There are 12 residues in the CDR3. The V end lost 1 base, the J end lost 7 bases, and 5 bases lay between the germline ends. Germline V gives CDR1 SGHNT, CDR2 YENEEA.

The sample holds a few counts of this clone. This chain joins TRBV2 and TRBJ2-1; the D call may be TRBD1 or TRBD2 (5 bases each). There are 14 residues in the CDR3. V lost 10 bases to trimming and J lost 5 bases, with 18 bases between them. CDR1 and CDR2 (germline): SNHLY, FYNNEI. DNA of the CDR3: TGTGCCACCAAGGGACGAACTATAGACAATGAGCAGTTCTTC. This codes for CATKGRTIDNEQFF.

This clone appeared a few times. The CDR3 here is CSGKTGPAPTEAFF. CDR3 nucleotides: TGCAGCGGTAAGACAGGTCCGGCCCCCACTGAAGCTTTCTTT. The chain is built from TRBV29-1 and TRBJ1-1; tentative D call: TRBD1 (6 bases). Germline CDR1 is SQVTM and CDR2 is ANQGSEA. V dropped 7 bases and J dropped 4 bases, with 19 bases sitting between them. The CDR3 totals 14 residues.

The V and J genes are TRBV27 and TRBJ2-5; TRBD2 aligns across 11 bases. With 2 bases clipped from V and 3 bases from J, the junction kept 5 bases outside the gene matches. Germline CDR1 and CDR2: MNHEY and SMNVEV (reference sequence). The CDR3 is 16 amino acids. The CDR3 DNA follows: TGTGCCAGCAGTTTACGGCTAGCGGGGGGTAAAGAGACCCAGTACTTC. It yields the protein CASSLRLAGGKETQYF.

V usage is TRBV28 and J usage is TRBJ2-7, with TRBD1 matching 8 bases. This CDR3 is 13 amino acids long. With V trimmed by 7 bases and J by 3 bases, 5 bases remained unmatched. Germline CDR1 reads MDHEN; CDR2 reads SYDVKM. CDR3 coding DNA: TGTGCCAGCACGGTCGGGACAGGCTACGAGCAGTACTTC. It yields the protein CASTVGTGYEQYF. The full variable domain, its missing parts supplied by reference TRBV28 and TRBJ2-7, is DVKVTQSSRYLVKRTGEKVFLECVQDMDHENMFWYRQDPGLGLRLIYFSYDVKMKEKGDIPEGYSVSREKKERFSLILESASTNQTSMYLCASTVGTGYEQYFGPGTRLTVT.

This chain's CDR3 is CASSQGQATSYGYTF. In DNA form, the CDR3 reads TGCGCCAGCAGCCAAGGTCAGGCTACTAGCTATGGCTACACCTTC. The rearrangement uses TRBV4-1 and TRBJ1-2, with unresolved D. Trimming stripped 1 base from V and 4 bases from J, with 13 bases between. The CDR3 runs to 15 residues. Germline CDR1 MGHRA, CDR2 YSYEKL.

The V and J genes are TRBV15 and TRBJ1-6; tentative D call: TRBD1 (5 bases). Germline V lookup: CDR1 LNHNV, CDR2 YYDKDF (reference sequence). V lost 1 base, J lost 15 bases, and 22 bases lay in between. This CDR3 has 16 residues. CDR3 nucleotides: TGTGCCACCAGCAGAGGGTCCGGAGGTCAGGGATTCAGCCTCCACTTT. Amino acids: CATSRGSGGQGFSLHF.

CDR3 sequence reads: CASSVRPTDTQYF. CDR3 DNA: TGTGCCAGCAGCGTCAGACCTACAGATACGCAGTATTTT. The chain carries TRBV7-2 and TRBJ2-3, with no clear D. This CDR3 has 13 residues. Trimming took 5 bases from V and 3 from J, leaving 9 bases between them. The germline V gene has CDR1 SGHTA and CDR2 FQGNSA.